The 5 T cell receptor beta chains below all came from one sample that was sequenced in a study of metastatic and nonmetastatic thyroid tumors. All patients reached thyroid surgery having received no treatment beforehand. With MiXCR, TCRdb reprocessed the PCR reads. This table has approximately 4,100 clones, 35% to 45% appearing once. Sequencing was performed on adjacent normal tissue. Receptors were obtained from a male donor with papillary thyroid cancer or a benign thyroid nodule (not recorded which). Some clones in this sample may be carry-over from other donors' samples.

This clone was observed a handful of times. The V call is TRBV20-1, the J call TRBJ2-5; 8 bases fit TRBD1. Germline CDR1 reads DFQATT; CDR2 reads SNEGSKA (reference sequence). The CDR3 totals 15 residues. V was pared by 6 bases and J by 1 base, with 10 bases of the junction left unmatched. The CDR3 loop is CSANDRGRFQETQYF. CDR3 DNA sequence: TGCAGTGCGAATGACAGGGGACGATTCCAAGAGACCCAGTACTTC.

V and J are TRBV28 and TRBJ2-7, with 7 bases lining up with TRBD1. The CDR3 is made up of 14 amino acids. Germline V gene sequence: CDR1 MDHEN, CDR2 SYDVKM. The V gene end was trimmed by 2 bases and the J gene end by 3 bases; junction bases not matched to a gene: 4. The CDR3 region has the DNA TGTGCCAGCAGTTTAATATCAGGGGGCTACGAGCAGTACTTC. Residues: CASSLISGGYEQYF.

The rearrangement links TRBV20-1 to TRBJ1-1; TRBD1 aligns across 7 bases. This CDR3 has 13 residues. V lost 6 bases and J lost 2; bases outside the gene matches: 6. Germline lookup yields CDR1 DFQATT and CDR2 SNEGSKA (reference sequence). The CDR3 here is CSAQQGSNTEAFF. The CDR3 coding sequence is TGCAGTGCCCAACAGGGGTCCAACACTGAAGCTTTCTTT.

A few counts support this clone. This sequence joins TRBV27 and TRBJ2-7; a possible D gene is TRBD2 (6 bases). The V end was cut by 0 bases, the J end by 2 bases, with 8 bases between. The CDR3 loop spans 14 amino acids. CDR1 MNHEY and CDR2 SMNVEV come from the germline V gene (reference sequence). The CDR3 protein is CASSLSGEAYEQYF. For the CDR3, the DNA is TGTGCCAGCAGTTTATCAGGGGAGGCCTACGAGCAGTACTTC.

This clone turned up a few times. This chain joins TRBV28 and TRBJ2-7; tentatively, D is TRBD2 (6 bases). Trimming took off 0 bases at V and 5 bases at J, with 14 bases between the two ends. CDR3 length: 15 residues. Germline V lookup: CDR1 MDHEN, CDR2 SYDVKM. The CDR3 sequence is CASSLWLGLSHEQYF. The CDR3 nucleotides are TGTGCCAGCAGTTTATGGTTGGGACTGTCACACGAGCAGTACTTC.